This is a list of T cell receptor beta chains from one sample in a study of cytomegalovirus exposure and HLA in healthy donors. Sequencing used immunoSEQ multiplex PCR; TCRdb keeps in-frame clones, though not all of them. The sample records 150,000 or so clones, more than 60% being singletons. The sequenced sample consisted of PBMCs. The source of these receptors is a man aged 35 to 55 in good health and CMV-seropositive. Each CDR3 is given with its conserved first and last residue. The D gene is left open where the match is weak. Not all rows give a size; the values are once, few, many and, for expanded clones, a class.

v_call,j_call,clone_size,d_call,cdr3_nt,cdr3_aa
TRBV13,TRBJ2-3,-,-,TGTGCCAGCAGCTTAGGCCTCCATACGCAGTATTTT,CASSLGLHTQYF
TRBV5-6,TRBJ1-2,-,-,TGTGCCAGCAGCCCCGCAGATATCTATGGCTACACCTTC,CASSPADIYGYTF
TRBV4-1,TRBJ2-1,-,TRBD1,TGCGCCAGCAGCCAGAGGGGGCTAAGCTCCTACAATGAGCAGTTCTTC,CASSQRGLSSYNEQFF
TRBV10-3,TRBJ2-5,-,-,TGTGCCATCAGTGATGGCGGGTCTCTACAAGAGACCCAGTACTTC,CAISDGGSLQETQYF
TRBV5-1,TRBJ2-5,-,TRBD2,TGCGCCAGCAGCTTGGGCCCCGGCGGGAGCCAAGAGACCCAGTACTTC,CASSLGPGGSQETQYF
TRBV7-9,TRBJ2-1,-,TRBD2,TGTGCCAGCAGGGGTAGCGGGAGCTCCTACAATGAGCAGTTCTTC,CASRGSGSSYNEQFF
TRBV6-1,TRBJ2-1,-,-,TGTGCCAGCAGTGAAGCCCCTAGCGCCTCGGCATTTGAGCAGTTCTTC,CASSEAPSASAFEQFF
TRBV6-1,TRBJ1-1,-,-,TGTGCCAGCAGTATCGTGAACACTGAAGCTTTCTTT,CASSIVNTEAFF
TRBV18,TRBJ2-3,-,-,TGTGCCAGCTCGGGCGGCACAGATACGCAGTATTTT,CASSGGTDTQYF
TRBV6-6,TRBJ1-6,-,TRBD1,TGTGCCAGCGCGTCGACAGGGAACTCCTATAATTCACCCCTCCACTTT,CASASTGNSYNSPLHF
TRBV5-5,TRBJ1-2,-,TRBD1,TGTGCCAGCACCCCTGGAGGGACAGCGAAACATGGCTACACCTTC,CASTPGGTAKHGYTF
TRBV4-3,TRBJ2-2,-,TRBD2,TGCGCCAGCAGCCAATTGGGGACTACGAACACCGGGGAGCTGTTTTTT,CASSQLGTTNTGELFF
TRBV7-3,TRBJ2-5,-,TRBD2,TGTGCCAGCAGCCGCTCGGGGGGAGGAGAGACCCAGTACTTC,CASSRSGGGETQYF
TRBV5-1,TRBJ2-1,few,-,TGCGCCAGCAGCTTACTGGCGGGACCGTACAATGAGCAGTTCTTC,CASSLLAGPYNEQFF
TRBV27,TRBJ2-2,-,-,TGTGCCAGCAGTTTAGCGGCCCTTTACGGGGGACCCGGGGAGCTGTTTTTT,CASSLAALYGGPGELFF
TRBV10-3,TRBJ2-7,-,-,TGTGCCATCAGTGAGGAGGCAGCGTCTGGCGAGCAGTACTTC,CAISEEAASGEQYF
TRBV11-1,TRBJ2-3,once,TRBD2,TGTGCCAGCAGCTTAACTAGCGGGAGTATAACAGATACGCAGTATTTT,CASSLTSGSITDTQYF
TRBV4-1,TRBJ2-7,-,TRBD1,TGCGCCAGCAGCCGGACTCGGGACAGCTACGAGCAGTACTTC,CASSRTRDSYEQYF
TRBV9,TRBJ1-4,-,TRBD1,TGTGCCAGCAGTCGTACAGGGGGGACTAATGAAAAACTGTTTTTT,CASSRTGGTNEKLFF
TRBV7-2,TRBJ2-1,-,-,TGTGCCAGCAGCTTAGGAACGGGGAACAATGAGCAGTTCTTC,CASSLGTGNNEQFF
TRBV21-1,TRBJ2-7,-,-,TGTGCCAGCAGCTGCCGGGACAGGGACGAGGAGCAGTACTTC,CASSCRDRDEEQYF
TRBV7-6,TRBJ2-7,few,TRBD2,TGTGCCAGCACCCCTAGCGGGACCTCCTACGAGCAGTACTTC,CASTPSGTSYEQYF
TRBV7-7,TRBJ2-1,-,-,TGTGCCAGCAGCCGCCGGGGATATGAGCAGTTCTTC,CASSRRGYEQFF
TRBV21-1,TRBJ1-1,-,-,TGTGCCAGCAGCAAGGCAGGTATCAACACTGAAGCTTTCTTT,CASSKAGINTEAFF
TRBV18,TRBJ2-5,-,TRBD1,TGTGCCAGCTCACATAACACAGGGGTCGTTCGGGAGACCCAGTACTTC,CASSHNTGVVRETQYF
TRBV2,TRBJ1-2,-,TRBD1,TGTGCCAGCATGGCGTTGGGACAGGCCCTTTATGGCTACACCTTC,CASMALGQALYGYTF
TRBV19,TRBJ1-1,-,-,TGTGCCAGTACCCCCCGGGAGAACACTGAAGCTTTCTTT,CASTPRENTEAFF
TRBV4-1,TRBJ1-3,-,TRBD1,TGCGCCAGCAGCAAACAGGGGGTAGGAGCTGGAAACACCATATATTTT,CASSKQGVGAGNTIYF
TRBV5-1,TRBJ1-1,once,TRBD1,TGCGCCAGCAGCTTAGTCCGGGGGACAGACCTGAACACTGAAGCTTTCTTT,CASSLVRGTDLNTEAFF
TRBV19,TRBJ2-5,-,-,TGTGCCAGTACCCCAAGGGGGGGAGAGACCCAGTACTTC,CASTPRGGETQYF
TRBV10-2,TRBJ2-7,-,TRBD2,TGCGCCAGCAGTGCGGGGGGAAACGAGCAGTACTTC,CASSAGGNEQYF
TRBV27,TRBJ2-2,-,TRBD2,TGTGCCAGCAGTTCGCCCGGGGGGGGCACCGGGGAGCTGTTTTTT,CASSSPGGGTGELFF
TRBV5-6,TRBJ2-7,-,-,TGTGCCAGCAGCTTGGAAGGGGTGGCCTACGAGCAGTACTTC,CASSLEGVAYEQYF
TRBV7-6,TRBJ2-3,-,TRBD1,TGTGCCAGCAGCCTTCACGCAGGGGGCGGCCCGGATACGCAGTATTTT,CASSLHAGGGPDTQYF
TRBV5-1,TRBJ2-7,-,-,TGCGCCAGCAGCCCCGTGGGGCCTGTCTACGAGCAGTACTTC,CASSPVGPVYEQYF
TRBV5-1,TRBJ2-1,-,-,TGCGCCAGCAGCTTGGGACTAGTCGATGAGCAGTTCTTC,CASSLGLVDEQFF
TRBV6-4,TRBJ2-2,-,TRBD2,TGTGCCACCCTAGGGACTAGCGGGAGTGTTACCGGGGAGCTGTTTTTT,CATLGTSGSVTGELFF
TRBV6-5,TRBJ2-7,-,-,TGTGCCAGCAGCTCCGACGGGGAGGCATACGAGCAGTACTTC,CASSSDGEAYEQYF
TRBV5-4,TRBJ2-7,-,TRBD2,TGTGCCAGCAGCTTGGTGGCGGGAGGGACTCGCGAGCAGTACTTC,CASSLVAGGTREQYF
TRBV28,TRBJ1-3,few,TRBD1,TGTGCCAGCAGACTCCACCGGGACAGCTCTGGAAACACCATATATTTT,CASRLHRDSSGNTIYF
TRBV7-9,TRBJ2-1,-,TRBD2,TGTGCCAGCAGCTTGACTAGCGGGAGGCTCCCCAATGAGCAGTTCTTC,CASSLTSGRLPNEQFF
TRBV5-1,TRBJ2-7,-,-,TGCGCCAGCAGCTTGGCCGGAGTAGTGTCCTACGAGCAGTACTTC,CASSLAGVVSYEQYF
TRBV7-8,TRBJ2-7,-,TRBD2,TGTGCCAGCAGCTCCCATCCCTGGGGGGGACTAGCGGGAGGGGACGGGGACGAGCAGTACTTC,CASSSHPWGGLAGGDGDEQYF
TRBV10-3,TRBJ2-7,-,TRBD2,TGTGCCATCTCTAGCGGACCCTCCTACGAGCAGTACTTC,CAISSGPSYEQYF
TRBV6-6,TRBJ1-2,-,TRBD1,TGTGCCAGCAAATCGACAGGGTTAAATGGCTACACCTTC,CASKSTGLNGYTF
TRBV5-1,TRBJ2-7,-,TRBD1,TGCGCCAGCAGCACGGGACAGGGAATCTACGAGCAGTACTTC,CASSTGQGIYEQYF
TRBV29-1,TRBJ2-5,-,-,TGCAGCGGGTTACTAGGAGAGACCCAGTACTTC,CSGLLGETQYF
TRBV11-3,TRBJ1-5,-,-,TGTGCCAGCCCCTTTGGACACAGCCTTCATCAGCCCCAGCATTTT,CASPFGHSLHQPQHF
TRBV6-5,TRBJ2-3,-,TRBD2,TGTGCCAGCAGTTCCCGGACTAGCCCGGGTCGGGATACGCAGTATTTT,CASSSRTSPGRDTQYF
TRBV9,TRBJ2-5,-,TRBD1,TGTGCCAGCAGCGTAGCTTTGACAGGGGGGGTAGGAGAGACCCAGTACTTC,CASSVALTGGVGETQYF
TRBV6-1,TRBJ1-2,-,TRBD1,TGTGCCAGCAGTGCGACGGGACAGGTCTATGGCTACACCTTC,CASSATGQVYGYTF
TRBV5-4,TRBJ2-7,-,-,TGTGCCAGCAGCCCTCCACGGACTGTAGTAGGCGAGCAGTACTTC,CASSPPRTVVGEQYF
TRBV13,TRBJ2-3,-,TRBD2,TGTGCCAGCAGCCCGACTAGCGGGAGCATCAGGTTCACAGATACGCAGTATTTT,CASSPTSGSIRFTDTQYF
TRBV9,TRBJ1-1,-,-,TGTGCCAGCAGCCCCTCAGGGGTTGGTAACACTGAAGCTTTCTTT,CASSPSGVGNTEAFF
TRBV7-8,TRBJ1-6,few,-,TGTGCCAGCAGACTAGGCGTGAGCTCCTATAATTCACCCCTCCACTTT,CASRLGVSSYNSPLHF
TRBV6-7,TRBJ2-2,-,-,TGTGCCAGCAGTGGGGACTGGCCCGCCGTCCCGGGCACCGGGGAGCTGTTTTTT,CASSGDWPAVPGTGELFF
TRBV7-2,TRBJ1-6,-,TRBD1,TGTGCCAGCAGCCCCGACCGACAGGGGAATAATTCACCCCTCCACTTT,CASSPDRQGNNSPLHF
TRBV6-1,TRBJ2-2,few,TRBD2,TGTGCCAGCAGTGCTCCCCCGGGACTACCCGGGGAGCTGTTTTTT,CASSAPPGLPGELFF
TRBV7-6,TRBJ2-7,-,TRBD1,TGTGCCAGCAGCTCGGGACAGGGGGTAAACGAGCAGTACTTC,CASSSGQGVNEQYF